This TCR beta chain was identified during a study of T cell responses to AZD1222 COVID-19 vaccine. TCRdb's copy holds only in-frame clones and misses some; the assay was immunoSEQ multiplex PCR. The repertoire holds 80,000 to 90,000 clones, with more than 75% as singletons. The germline gives CDR1 SNHLY, CDR2 FYNNEI. CDR3 length: 16 residues. Between the trimmed V and J ends, which lost 3 bases and 2 bases, there was a span of 13 bases. This TCR was sampled from an adult in good health. The sequencing here drew on peripheral blood, taken on day 0 of MenACWY control vaccination. The chain employs TRBV2 and TRBJ1-4; perhaps TRBD1 as D (6 bases). DNA for the CDR3: TGTGCCAGCAGTGATATCAGGGGCGCGACTAATGAAAAACTGTTTTTT. This codes for CASSDIRGATNEKLFF. Supplemented by reference TRBV2 and TRBJ1-4, the full variable domain reads EPEVTQTPSHQVTQMGQEVILRCVPISNHLYFYWYRQILGQKVEFLVSFYNNEISEKSEIFDDQFSVERPDGSNFTLKIRSTKLEDSAMYFCASSDIRGATNEKLFFGSGTQLSVL.